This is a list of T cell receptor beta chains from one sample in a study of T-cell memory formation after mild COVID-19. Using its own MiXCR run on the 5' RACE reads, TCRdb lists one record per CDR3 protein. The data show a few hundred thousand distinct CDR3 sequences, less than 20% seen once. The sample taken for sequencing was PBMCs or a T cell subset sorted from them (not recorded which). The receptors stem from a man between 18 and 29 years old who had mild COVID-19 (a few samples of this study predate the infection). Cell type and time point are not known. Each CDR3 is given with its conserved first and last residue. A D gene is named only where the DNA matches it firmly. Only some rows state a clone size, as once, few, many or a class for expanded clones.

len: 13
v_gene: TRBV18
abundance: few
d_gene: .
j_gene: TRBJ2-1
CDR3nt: TGTGCCAGCTCACCGAATCAGGGGCTTGAGCAGTTCTTC
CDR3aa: CASSPNQGLEQFF

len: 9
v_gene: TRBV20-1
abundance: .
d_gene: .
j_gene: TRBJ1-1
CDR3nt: TGCAGCATTGGGGGTGAAGCTTTCTTT
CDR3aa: CSIGGEAFF

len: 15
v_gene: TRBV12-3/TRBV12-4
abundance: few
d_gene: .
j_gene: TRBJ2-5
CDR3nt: TGTGCCAGCAGTCCCCAAGGGTGGGGAGAAGGGACCCAGTACTTC
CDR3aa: CASSPQGWGEGTQYF

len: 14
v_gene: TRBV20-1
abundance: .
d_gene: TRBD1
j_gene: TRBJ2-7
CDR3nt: TGCAGTGCTAGGTCCCCGACAGGGACCTACGAGCAGTACTTC
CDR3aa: CSARSPTGTYEQYF

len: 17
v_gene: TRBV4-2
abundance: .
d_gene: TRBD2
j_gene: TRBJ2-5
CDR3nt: TGTGCCAGCAGCCAATTGGGGACCGGGACTAGCACGGAGACCCAGTACTTC
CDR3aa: CASSQLGTGTSTETQYF

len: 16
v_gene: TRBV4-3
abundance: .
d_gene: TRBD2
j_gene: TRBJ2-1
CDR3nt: TGCGCCAGCAGCCAAGATGTCGCGGGGGGAAACGATGAGCAGTTCTTC
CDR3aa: CASSQDVAGGNDEQFF

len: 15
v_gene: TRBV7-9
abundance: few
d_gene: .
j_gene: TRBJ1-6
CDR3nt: TGTGCCAGCGGCCCGGGACAAAGCTCCAATTCACCCCTCCACTTT
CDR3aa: CASGPGQSSNSPLHF

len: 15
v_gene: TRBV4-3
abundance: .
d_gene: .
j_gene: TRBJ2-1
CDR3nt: TGCGCCAGCAGCCGTGCCCTGAGGGATGACAATGAGCAGTTCTTC
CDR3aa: CASSRALRDDNEQFF

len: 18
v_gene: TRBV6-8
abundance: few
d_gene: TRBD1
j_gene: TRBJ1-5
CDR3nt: TGTGCCAGCAGTAACCGGGACAGGCCCTTGAGGCGCAATCAGCCCCAGCATTTT
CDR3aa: CASSNRDRPLRRNQPQHF

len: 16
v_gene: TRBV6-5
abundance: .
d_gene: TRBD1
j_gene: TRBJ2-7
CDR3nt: TGTGCCAGCAGAAATAGAGGCTCAGGGGGTTCCTACGAGCAGTACTTC
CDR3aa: CASRNRGSGGSYEQYF

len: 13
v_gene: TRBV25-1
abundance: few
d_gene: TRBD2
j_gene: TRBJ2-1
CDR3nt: TGTGCCAGCAGGACTAGCGGTGACAATGAGCAGTTCTTC
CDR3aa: CASRTSGDNEQFF

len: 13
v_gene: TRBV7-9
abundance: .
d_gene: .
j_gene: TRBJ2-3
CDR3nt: TGTGCCAGCAGCCTCGACGCCACAGATACGCAGTATTTT
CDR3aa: CASSLDATDTQYF

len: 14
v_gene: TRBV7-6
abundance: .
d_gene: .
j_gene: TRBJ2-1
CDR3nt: TGTGCCAGCAGCTGGGGATCTGGGGGCGATGAGCAGTTCTTC
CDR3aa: CASSWGSGGDEQFF

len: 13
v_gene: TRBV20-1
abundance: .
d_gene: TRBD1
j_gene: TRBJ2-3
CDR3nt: TGCAGTGCAGGACAGGGGCGCCCAGATACGCAGTATTTT
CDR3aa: CSAGQGRPDTQYF

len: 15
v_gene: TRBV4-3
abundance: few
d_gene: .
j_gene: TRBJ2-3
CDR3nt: TGCGCCAGCAGCCAAGATGCCAGTTCGGCAGATACGCAGTATTTT
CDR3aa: CASSQDASSADTQYF

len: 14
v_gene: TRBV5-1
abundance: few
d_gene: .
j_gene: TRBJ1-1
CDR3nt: TGCGCCAGCAGCCCGGGGCCGTCGAACACTGAAGCTTTCTTT
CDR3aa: CASSPGPSNTEAFF

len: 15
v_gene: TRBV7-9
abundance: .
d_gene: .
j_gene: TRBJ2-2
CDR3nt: TGTGCCAGCAGCTTAGGCAGGGCGTACACCGGGGAGCTGTTTTTT
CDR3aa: CASSLGRAYTGELFF

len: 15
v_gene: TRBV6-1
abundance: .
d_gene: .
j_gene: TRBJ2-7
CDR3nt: TGTGCCAGCAATAAAGCAGGATTTTCCTCCTACGAGCAGTACTTC
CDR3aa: CASNKAGFSSYEQYF

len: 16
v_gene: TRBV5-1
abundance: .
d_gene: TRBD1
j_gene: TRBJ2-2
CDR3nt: TGCGCCAGCAGCTTGGACAGGGGGCTGAACACCGGGGAGCTGTTTTTT
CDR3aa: CASSLDRGLNTGELFF

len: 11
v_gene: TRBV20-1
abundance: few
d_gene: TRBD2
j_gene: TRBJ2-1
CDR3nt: TGCAGCTTGACTAGCAGGAATGAGCAGTTCTTC
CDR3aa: CSLTSRNEQFF

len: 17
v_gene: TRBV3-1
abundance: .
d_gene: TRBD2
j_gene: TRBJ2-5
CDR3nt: TGTGCCAGCAGCCAAGATGAGGAGCGGGGGGGGCAAGAGACCCAGTACTTC
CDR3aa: CASSQDEERGGQETQYF

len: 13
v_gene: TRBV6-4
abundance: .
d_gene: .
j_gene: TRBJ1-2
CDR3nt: TGTGCCAGCAGTGCCACAGGGACCTATGGCTACACCTTC
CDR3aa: CASSATGTYGYTF

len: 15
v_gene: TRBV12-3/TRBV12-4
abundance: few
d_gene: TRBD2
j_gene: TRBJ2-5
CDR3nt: TGTGCCAGCAGTTTTAGCGGGGGGGCAGGGGAGACCCAGTACTTC
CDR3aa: CASSFSGGAGETQYF

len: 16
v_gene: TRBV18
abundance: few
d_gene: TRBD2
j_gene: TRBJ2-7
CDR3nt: TGTGCCAGCTCACCCCTAGCTAGCGGGGGGACGGGTGAGCAGTACTTC
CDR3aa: CASSPLASGGTGEQYF

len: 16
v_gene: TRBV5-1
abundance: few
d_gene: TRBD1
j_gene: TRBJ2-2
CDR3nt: TGCGCCAGCAGCTTTCCTGGGACAGTAGACACCGGGGAGCTGTTTTTT
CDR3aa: CASSFPGTVDTGELFF

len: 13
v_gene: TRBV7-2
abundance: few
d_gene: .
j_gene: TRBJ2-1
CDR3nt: TGTGCCAGCAGCTTGACAGGAGACAATGAGCAGTTCTTC
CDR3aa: CASSLTGDNEQFF

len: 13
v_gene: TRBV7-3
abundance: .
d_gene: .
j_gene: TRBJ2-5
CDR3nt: TGTGCCAGCAGCTTATCGGGGGACGAGACCCAGTACTTC
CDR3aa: CASSLSGDETQYF

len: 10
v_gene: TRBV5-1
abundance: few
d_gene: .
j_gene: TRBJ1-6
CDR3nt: TGCGCCAGCAAGGGTTCACCCCTCCACTTT
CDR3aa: CASKGSPLHF

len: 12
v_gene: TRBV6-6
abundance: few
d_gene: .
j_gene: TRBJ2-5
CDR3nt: TGTGCCAGCAAATGGGGTGGGGAGACCCAGTACTTC
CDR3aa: CASKWGGETQYF

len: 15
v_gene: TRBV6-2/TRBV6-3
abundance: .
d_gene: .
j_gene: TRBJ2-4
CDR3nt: TGTGCCAGCAGATCATCGGGGCGGACCAAAAACATTCAGTACTTC
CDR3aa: CASRSSGRTKNIQYF

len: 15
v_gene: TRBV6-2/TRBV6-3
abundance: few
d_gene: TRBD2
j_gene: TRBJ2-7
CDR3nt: TGTGCCAGCACGCAGTTGAGACTAGCAGCGAGCGAGCAGTACTTC
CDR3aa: CASTQLRLAASEQYF

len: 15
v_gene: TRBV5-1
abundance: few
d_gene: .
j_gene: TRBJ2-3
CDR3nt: TGCGCCAGCAGCAACATGGAGGGGCCAGGAGATACGCAGTATTTT
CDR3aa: CASSNMEGPGDTQYF

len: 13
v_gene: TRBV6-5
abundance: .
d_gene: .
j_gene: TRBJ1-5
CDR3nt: TGTGCCAGCAGTTTTCGGGGGAGGCAGCCCCAGCATTTT
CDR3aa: CASSFRGRQPQHF

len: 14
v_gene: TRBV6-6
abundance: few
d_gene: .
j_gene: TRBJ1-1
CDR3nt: TGTGCCAGCAGTTACTCGTCGAGGTACACTGAAGCTTTCTTT
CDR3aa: CASSYSSRYTEAFF

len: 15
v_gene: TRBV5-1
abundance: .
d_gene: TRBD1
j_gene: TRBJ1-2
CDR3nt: TGCGCCAGCAGCTTGGAGTCAGGGGGCTTCTATGGCTACACCTTC
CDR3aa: CASSLESGGFYGYTF

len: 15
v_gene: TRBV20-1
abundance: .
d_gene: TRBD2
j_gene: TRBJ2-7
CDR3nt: TGCAGTGCTCCCGACCCTAGCGGGGGGCCCCACGAGCAGTACTTC
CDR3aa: CSAPDPSGGPHEQYF

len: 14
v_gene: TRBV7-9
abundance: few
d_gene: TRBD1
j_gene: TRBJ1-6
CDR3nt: TGTGCCAGCAGCTCAATCACAGGGGATTCACCCCTCCACTTT
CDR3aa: CASSSITGDSPLHF

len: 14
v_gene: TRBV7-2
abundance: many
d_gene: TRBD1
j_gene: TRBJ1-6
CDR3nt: TGTGCCAGCAGCTCCCGACAGGGACAATCACCCCTCCACTTT
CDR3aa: CASSSRQGQSPLHF

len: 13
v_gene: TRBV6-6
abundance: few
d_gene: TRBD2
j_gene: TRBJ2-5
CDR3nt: TGTGCCAGCGAGCGGGGTATACAAGAGACCCAGTACTTC
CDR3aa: CASERGIQETQYF

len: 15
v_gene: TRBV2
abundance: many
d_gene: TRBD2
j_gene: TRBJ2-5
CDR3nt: TGTGCCAGCCGTAAAGGGGCGGCCGGGGGGGAGACCCAGTACTTC
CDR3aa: CASRKGAAGGETQYF

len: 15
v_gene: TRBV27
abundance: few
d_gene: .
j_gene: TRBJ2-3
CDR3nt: TGTGCCAGCAGTTTAGCGGCGGGACGCCGGGATACGCAGTATTTT
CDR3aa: CASSLAAGRRDTQYF